The rows below give T cell receptor beta chains drawn from one sample of a study of T-cell reconstitution after alpha-beta-depleted transplantation in children. A single record per CDR3 protein comes from TCRdb applying MiXCR to the PCR reads. Of about 980,000 distinct CDR3 sequences in the sample, about 31% were seen once. This material consisted of PBMCs, mostly from graft donor cells, taken 360 days after TCRalphabeta/CD19-depleted stem cell transplant. All receptors come from a boy younger than two who had a stem cell transplant for SCID, so the T cells may come from the graft donor. The conserved cysteine and the conserved F or W are not part of the CDR3 here.

V gene: TRBV2
CDR3 length: 14
J gene: TRBJ2-2
CDR3 protein: ASNFAGGGNTGELF

V gene: TRBV29-1
CDR3 length: 11
J gene: TRBJ2-1
CDR3 protein: SVEARNYNEQF

V gene: TRBV7-2
CDR3 length: 13
J gene: TRBJ2-1
CDR3 protein: ASSSRDGSYNEQF

V gene: TRBV5-1
CDR3 length: 14
J gene: TRBJ2-1
CDR3 protein: ASSLGGSGAYNEQF

V gene: TRBV13
CDR3 length: 13
J gene: TRBJ2-7
CDR3 protein: ASSSRTSAYYEQY

V gene: TRBV7-2
CDR3 length: 13
J gene: TRBJ2-5
CDR3 protein: ASSRIVGGAETQY

V gene: TRBV27
CDR3 length: 14
J gene: TRBJ1-2
CDR3 protein: ASWSLGQASGGGYT

V gene: TRBV7-9
CDR3 length: 12
J gene: TRBJ2-5
CDR3 protein: ASSLLTSRETQY

V gene: TRBV28
CDR3 length: 13
J gene: TRBJ1-2
CDR3 protein: ASTNRGRGWYGYT

V gene: TRBV29-1
CDR3 length: 11
J gene: TRBJ1-5
CDR3 protein: SVGGLDNQPQH

V gene: TRBV5-1
CDR3 length: 11
J gene: TRBJ1-6
CDR3 protein: ASSLDRGSPLH

V gene: TRBV3-1
CDR3 length: 11
J gene: TRBJ2-2
CDR3 protein: ASSQAGGGELF

V gene: TRBV27
CDR3 length: 11
J gene: TRBJ1-2
CDR3 protein: ASSSPRGGTYT

V gene: TRBV12-3/TRBV12-4
CDR3 length: 13
J gene: TRBJ1-1
CDR3 protein: ASSSSPFLGTEAF

V gene: TRBV12-3/TRBV12-4
CDR3 length: 11
J gene: TRBJ2-5
CDR3 protein: ASSERGLETQY

V gene: TRBV6-5
CDR3 length: 17
J gene: TRBJ2-3
CDR3 protein: ASSYRWGQGADYTDTQY